A single sample is the source of the 13 T cell receptor beta chains below, sequenced in a study of molecular identifiers for immune sequencing clone quantification. TCRdb re-called the PCR reads with MiXCR, one entry per CDR3 protein. Of some 65,000 distinct CDR3 sequences in the sample, roughly 18% are singletons; the top ten hold about 1.6%. Material: naive CD8+ T cells from blood, with Jurkat cell RNA spiked in. The subset here: FACS-sorted CD8+CD4-CCR7+CD45RA+ naive T cells. These receptors were obtained from a human donor in good health. Some libraries in this study had Jurkat cell RNA spiked in.

This clonotype has a count of ten or more. CDR3 sequence: CASSYLQGADQPQHF. CDR3 nucleotides: TGTGCCAGCAGTTACTTGCAGGGGGCGGATCAGCCCCAGCATTTT. V is TRBV6-2 or TRBV6-3 and J is TRBJ1-5; 8 bases align to TRBD1. In germline, CDR1 is MNHEY, CDR2 SVGEGT. Trimming cost V 1 base and J 5 bases; bases outside gene matches: 4. This CDR3 spans 15 amino acids.

This clonotype was detected many times. The V and J genes are TRBV4-1 and TRBJ1-2, with D possibly being TRBD1 (6 bases). Germline values: CDR1 MGHRA, CDR2 YSYEKL. V was pared by 0 bases and J by 3 bases, with 23 bases between. The CDR3 totals 19 residues. The CDR3 bases are TGCGCCAGCAGCCAAGATCAATTGATAGGCGGGACAAAAGACTATGGCTACACCTTC. It yields the protein CASSQDQLIGGTKDYGYTF.

A note on this clonotype: Being one base from a much bigger clone, this may be a read error. The CDR3 protein is CASRGLRGSSTDTQYF. The CDR3 nucleotides are TGTGCCAGCAGGGGACTTCGGGGTTCAAGCACAGATACGCAGTATTTT. The chain employs TRBV28 and TRBJ2-3; tentative D call: TRBD2 (6 bases). CDR1 and CDR2 (germline): MDHEN, SYDVKM. With 6 bases removed from V and 0 bases from J, the gap between germline ends came to 16 bases. This CDR3 contains 16 residues. Full variable domain (rest looked up from reference TRBV28 and TRBJ2-3): DVKVTQSSRYLVKRTGEKVFLECVQDMDHENMFWYRQDPGLGLRLIYFSYDVKMKEKGDIPEGYSVSREKKERFSLILESASTNQTSMYLCASRGLRGSSTDTQYFGPGTRLTVL.

This clonotype has just a few counts. The junction departs from germline at one end; a sequencing error may be responsible. The chain joins TRBV7-9 to TRBJ1-1; D is uncertain. CDR3 size: 17 residues. The germline CDR1 and CDR2 sequences are SEHNR and FQNEAQ (reference sequence). The CDR3 protein is CANSLGLFSGRGTEAFF. DNA of the CDR3: TGTGCCAACAGCCTAGGATTGTTCTCAGGTCGGGGCACTGAAGCTTTCTTT.

The chain joins TRBV9 to TRBJ2-1; no clear D. Trimming cost V 0 bases and J 8 bases, with 12 bases left between them. CDR1 is SGDLS, CDR2 YYNGEE, per germline. The CDR3 totals 14 residues. The CDR3 spells CASSVAGSTDEQFF. CDR3 sequence (DNA): TGTGCCAGCAGCGTAGCGGGCTCTACCGATGAGCAGTTCTTC.

This clonotype appeared many times. Here the CDR3 reads CASRDRGHEQFF. The CDR3 nucleotides are TGTGCCAGCAGGGACAGGGGCCATGAGCAGTTCTTC. This chain connects TRBV25-1 to TRBJ2-1, with 9 nucleotides matching TRBD1. V shed 6 bases and J 8 bases; nucleotides not matched to a gene: 2. Germline V gene data show CDR1 as MGHDK and CDR2 as SYGVNS. The CDR3 loop spans 12 amino acids.

This clonotype was seen repeatedly, ten times or more. The rearrangement links TRBV20-1 to TRBJ2-1, with 12 bases aligning to TRBD2. Germline-derived CDR1 and CDR2 are DFQATT and SNEGSKA (reference sequence). J lost 3 bases, V lost 1 base, and 13 bases had no gene match. The CDR3 consists of 19 residues. This chain's CDR3 is CSARGVLLASGRGYNEQFF. The DNA of the CDR3 is TGCAGTGCTAGAGGGGTTCTGCTGGCTAGCGGGAGGGGCTACAATGAGCAGTTCTTC.

This clonotype was seen repeatedly, ten times or more. The chain combines TRBV27 with TRBJ2-2; 9 nucleotides line up with TRBD2. The CDR3 is 15 residues long. The ends lost 4 bases at V and 7 bases at J; junction bases unmatched: 7. Germline CDR1 reads MNHEY; CDR2 reads SMNVEV (reference sequence). Written as DNA, the CDR3 is TGTGCCAGCAGTTCTGGCGGGAGGGTCGGCGGGGAGCTGTTTTTT. Amino acid sequence: CASSSGGRVGGELFF.

In its sample, this clonotype was seen many times. V usage is TRBV18 and J usage is TRBJ2-7, with D maybe TRBD1 (6 bases). This CDR3 comprises 15 residues. V gave up 3 bases and J gave up 2 bases, with 14 bases separating them. Germline V CDR1 and CDR2: KGHSH, LQKENI. CDR3 DNA sequence: TGTGCCAGCTCACCCGGACAACAGGGTACCTACGAGCAGTACTTC. This encodes CASSPGQQGTYEQYF.

This clonotype was recorded at least ten times. This chain joins TRBV5-6 and TRBJ2-3, with 10 bases identical to TRBD2. J lost 2 bases, V lost 1 base, and 4 bases had no gene match. The length of the CDR3 is 16 residues. CDR1 is SGHDT and CDR2 is YYEEEE in the germline V gene. CDR3 sequence (DNA): TGTGCCAGCAGCTTGCCTACTAGCGGGGTCACAGATACGCAGTATTTT. This translates into CASSLPTSGVTDTQYF.

This clonotype was observed many times. The chain links TRBV12-5 to TRBJ2-3, with 8 positions matching TRBD2. Trimming cost V 2 bases and J 1 base; bases outside gene matches: 8. The germline V gene has CDR1 LGHNT and CDR2 FRNRAP. CDR3 size: 17 residues. The CDR3, as DNA: TGTGCTAGTGGTTTGTTCGGAGGCGGGAGGCGCACAGATACGCAGTATTTT. It encodes CASGLFGGGRRTDTQYF.

This clonotype was counted only a few times. Being one base from a much bigger clone, this may be a read error. This likely comes from a read error, as the CDR3 has no conserved phenylalanine or tryptophan at its end. The chain couples TRBV7-2 to TRBJ2-1; 16 bases map to TRBD2. The germline V gene has CDR1 SGHTA and CDR2 FQGNSA. J was trimmed by 6 bases and V by 2 bases; bases with no gene match: 25. The CDR3 runs 24 residues. CDR3 coding DNA: TGTGCCAGCAGCTTAATTTTCGGGGGCGTCGACCCATCCGGGACTAGCGGGAGGGCCAATGAGCAGTTCCTC. It specifies CASSLIFGGVDPSGTSGRANEQFL.

The chain couples TRBV5-1 to TRBJ2-2; no firm D call. Trimming left V 4 bases short and J 4 bases short, with 2 bases between. The CDR3 length is 11 residues. In germline, CDR1 is SGHRS, CDR2 YFSETQ. CDR3 sequence: CASSGTGELFF. The CDR3 DNA is TGCGCCAGCAGCGGCACCGGGGAGCTGTTTTTT.